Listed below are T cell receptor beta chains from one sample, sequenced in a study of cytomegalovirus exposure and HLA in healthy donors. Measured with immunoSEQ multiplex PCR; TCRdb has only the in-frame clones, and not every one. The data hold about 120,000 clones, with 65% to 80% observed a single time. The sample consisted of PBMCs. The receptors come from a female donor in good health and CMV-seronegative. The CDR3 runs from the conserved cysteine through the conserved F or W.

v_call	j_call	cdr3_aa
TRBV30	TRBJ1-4	CAFISIGTNEKLFF
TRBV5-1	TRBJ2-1	CASSLDILAGAGYNEQFF
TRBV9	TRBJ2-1	CASGHPGDNNEQFF
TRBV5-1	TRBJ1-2	CASSDRGGSNYGYTF
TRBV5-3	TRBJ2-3	CARSCGTSGGFLISTDTQYF
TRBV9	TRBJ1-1	CASSVVESEAFF
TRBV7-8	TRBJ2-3	CASSSSGLHTDTQYF
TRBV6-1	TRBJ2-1	CASSGPSGEDYNEQFF
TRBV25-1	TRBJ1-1	CASSEYYGGEAFF
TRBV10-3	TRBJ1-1	CAISGEGGNTEAFF
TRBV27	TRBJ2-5	CASRATHQETQYF
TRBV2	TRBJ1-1	CASSVERGQEAFF
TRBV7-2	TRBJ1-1	CASSLEAGFTEAFF
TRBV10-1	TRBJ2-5	CAKNLAGGRETQYF
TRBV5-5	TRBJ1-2	CASSLDFGLTYGYTF
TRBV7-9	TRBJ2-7	CASSPRTGNSYEQYF
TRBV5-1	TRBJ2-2	CASSFALGDTGELFF
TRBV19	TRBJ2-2	CASSRHGTENTGELFF
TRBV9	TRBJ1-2	CASSVADRPYGYTF
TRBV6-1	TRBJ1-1	CASSDGGEGTDTEAFF
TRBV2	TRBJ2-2	CASSELRGELFF
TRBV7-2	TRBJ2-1	CASSVRQGGGNEQFF
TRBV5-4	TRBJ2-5	CASSLAGGQETQYF
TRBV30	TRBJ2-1	CAWSLGDGDEQFF
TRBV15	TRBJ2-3	CATSRVTGGIDTQYF
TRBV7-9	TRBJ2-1	CASSLSGLAGPEQFF
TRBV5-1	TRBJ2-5	CASSEGAGETQYF
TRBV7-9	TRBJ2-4	CASSSYMDRGMNIQYF
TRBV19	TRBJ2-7	CASGKTGSEQYF
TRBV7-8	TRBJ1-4	CASSLSPSSLEKLFF
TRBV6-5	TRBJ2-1	CASSYPGQGKDEQFF
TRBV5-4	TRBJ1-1	CASSVDYTEAFF
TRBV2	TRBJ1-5	CASSEAWSGRNQPQHF
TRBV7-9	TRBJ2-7	CSSSSPGQGSSYEQYF
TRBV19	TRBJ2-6	CATRRVGGGAASGANVLTF
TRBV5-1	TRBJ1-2	CASSLGDRGYGYTF
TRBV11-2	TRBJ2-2	CASRLITGRAGELFF
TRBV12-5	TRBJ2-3	CASGPGTDTQYF
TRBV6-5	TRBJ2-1	CASSGSGGVNEQFF
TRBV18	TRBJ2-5	CASSPRTEETQYF
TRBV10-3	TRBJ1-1	CATLSPTRAEAFF
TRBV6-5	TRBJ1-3	CASSQTAFSGNTIYF
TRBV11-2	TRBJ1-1	CASSLGTLAGDTEAFF
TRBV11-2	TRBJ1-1	CASSLVDRVNTEAFF
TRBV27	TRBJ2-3	CASSPNQGLRYTQYF
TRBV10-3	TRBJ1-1	CAISKHDTEAFF
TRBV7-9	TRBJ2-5	CASSFALPGRTQYF
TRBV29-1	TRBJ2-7	CSVVVGLSGEQYF
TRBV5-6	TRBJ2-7	CASSRSGGVNEQYF
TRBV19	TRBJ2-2	CASSPSSVPGELFF
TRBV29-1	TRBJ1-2	CSVEQNYGYTF
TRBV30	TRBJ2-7	CAWSQGGGEQYF
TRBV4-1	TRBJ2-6	CASSQEAGAGANVLTF
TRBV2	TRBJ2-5	CASSELAQETQYF
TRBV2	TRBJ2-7	CASSEAGWTYEQYF
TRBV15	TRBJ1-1	CATSRTRENTEAFF
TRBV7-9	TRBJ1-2	CASSFQGYGYTF
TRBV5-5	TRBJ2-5	CASSLTVYQETQYF
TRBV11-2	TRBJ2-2	CASSLAPRTITGELFF
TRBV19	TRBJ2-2	CASSMWFRRGDNTGELFF